This T cell receptor (beta chain) was observed in a study of cytomegalovirus exposure and HLA in healthy donors. With 60 Vbeta and 13 Jbeta primers, the PCR was carried out. The method was immunoSEQ multiplex PCR; TCRdb's version includes in-frame clones alone and lacks a portion of them. The table lists 100,000 or so clones, over 75% of them singletons. The CDR3 is 12 amino acids. The junction had 5 bases not matched to a gene; V was cut back by 7 bases and J by 3 bases. From germline, CDR1 is SQVTM and CDR2 ANQGSEA. The sequence came from a man aged 25-45 years in good health and CMV-seropositive. The sample was PBMCs. This chain uses TRBV29-1 with TRBJ2-7, with 8 bases that match TRBD1. Here the CDR3 DNA reads TGCAGCGGTGGACAGGGATTCTACGAGCAGTACTTC. Its translation is CSGGQGFYEQYF.